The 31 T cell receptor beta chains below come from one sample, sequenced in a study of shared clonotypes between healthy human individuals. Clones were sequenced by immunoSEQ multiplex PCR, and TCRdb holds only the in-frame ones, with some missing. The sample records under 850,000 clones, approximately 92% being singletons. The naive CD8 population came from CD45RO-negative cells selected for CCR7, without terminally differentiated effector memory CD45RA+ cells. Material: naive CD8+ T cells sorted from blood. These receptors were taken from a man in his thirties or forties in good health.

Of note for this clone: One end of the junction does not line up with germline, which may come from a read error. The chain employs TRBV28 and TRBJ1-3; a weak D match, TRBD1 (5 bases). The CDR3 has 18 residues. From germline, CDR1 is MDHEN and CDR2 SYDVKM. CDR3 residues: CASGLGSRAASAGNTIYF. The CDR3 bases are TGTGCCAGCGGTTTAGGTTCCAGGGCTGCCTCTGCCGGAAACACCATATATTTT.

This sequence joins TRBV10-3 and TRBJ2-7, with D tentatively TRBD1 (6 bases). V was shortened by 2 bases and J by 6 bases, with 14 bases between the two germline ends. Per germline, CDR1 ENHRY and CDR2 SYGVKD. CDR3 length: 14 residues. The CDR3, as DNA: TGTGCCATCAGTGAGGCCTGGACAGTGGCCGAGCAGTACTTC. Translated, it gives CAISEAWTVAEQYF.

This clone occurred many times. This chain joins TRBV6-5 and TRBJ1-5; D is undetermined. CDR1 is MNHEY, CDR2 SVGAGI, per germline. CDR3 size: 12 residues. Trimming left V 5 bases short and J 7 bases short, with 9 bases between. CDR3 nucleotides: TGTGCCAGCAGTGCCTCCGGGCAGCCCCAGCATTTT. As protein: CASSASGQPQHF.

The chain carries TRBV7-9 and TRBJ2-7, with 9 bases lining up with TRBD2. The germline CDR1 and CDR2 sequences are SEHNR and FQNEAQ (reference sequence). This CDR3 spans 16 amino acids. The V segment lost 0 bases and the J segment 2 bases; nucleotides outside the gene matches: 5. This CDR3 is CASSLAGLAGTYEQYF. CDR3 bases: TGTGCCAGCAGCTTAGCTGGCCTAGCGGGAACCTACGAGCAGTACTTC.

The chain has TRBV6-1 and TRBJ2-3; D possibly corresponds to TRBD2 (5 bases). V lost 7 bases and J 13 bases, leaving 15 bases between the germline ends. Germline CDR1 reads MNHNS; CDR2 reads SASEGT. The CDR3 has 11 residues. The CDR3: CASTGKRTKYF. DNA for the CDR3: TGTGCCAGCACTGGGAAGCGGACGAAGTATTTT.

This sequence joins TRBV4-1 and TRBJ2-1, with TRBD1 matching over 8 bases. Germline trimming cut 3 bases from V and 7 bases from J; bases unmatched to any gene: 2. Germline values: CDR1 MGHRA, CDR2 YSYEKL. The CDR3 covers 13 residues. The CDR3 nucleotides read TGCGCCAGCAGCCACAGGGGGCATAATGAGCAGTTCTTC. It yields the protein CASSHRGHNEQFF.

The CDR3 region is CASSPSGGKGTNEKLFF. The CDR3 DNA follows: TGTGCCAGCAGTCCCTCGGGAGGGAAGGGTACTAATGAAAAACTGTTTTTT. This rearrangement joins TRBV7-8 to TRBJ1-4; no reliable D call. Between the trimmed V and J ends, which lost 6 bases and 2 bases, there was a span of 19 bases. CDR3 size: 17 residues. Germline values: CDR1 SGHVS, CDR2 FQNEAQ.

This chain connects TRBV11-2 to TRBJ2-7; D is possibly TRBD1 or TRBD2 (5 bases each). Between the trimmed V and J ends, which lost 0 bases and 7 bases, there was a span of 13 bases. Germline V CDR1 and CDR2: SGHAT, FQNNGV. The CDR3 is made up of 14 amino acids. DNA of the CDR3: TGTGCCAGCAGCTTAGATCCAGGGAGCTGGGAGCAGTACTTC. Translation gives CASSLDPGSWEQYF. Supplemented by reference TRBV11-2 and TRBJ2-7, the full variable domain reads EAGVAQSPRYKIIEKRQSVAFWCNPISGHATLYWYQQILGQGPKLLIQFQNNGVVDDSQLPKDRFSAERLKGVDSTLKIQPAKLEDSAVYLCASSLDPGSWEQYFGPGTRLTVT.

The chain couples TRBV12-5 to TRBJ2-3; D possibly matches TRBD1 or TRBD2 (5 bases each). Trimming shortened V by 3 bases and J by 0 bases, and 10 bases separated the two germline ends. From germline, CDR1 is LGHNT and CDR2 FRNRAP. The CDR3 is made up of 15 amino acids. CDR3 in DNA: TGTGCTAGTGGTTTAGGGACCATTAGCACAGATACGCAGTATTTT. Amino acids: CASGLGTISTDTQYF.

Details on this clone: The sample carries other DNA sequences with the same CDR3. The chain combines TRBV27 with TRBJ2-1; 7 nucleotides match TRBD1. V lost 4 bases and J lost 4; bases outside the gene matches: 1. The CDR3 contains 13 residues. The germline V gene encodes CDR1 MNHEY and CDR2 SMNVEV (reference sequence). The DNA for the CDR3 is TGTGCCAGCAGTTGGGGACAGTACAATGAGCAGTTCTTC. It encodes CASSWGQYNEQFF.

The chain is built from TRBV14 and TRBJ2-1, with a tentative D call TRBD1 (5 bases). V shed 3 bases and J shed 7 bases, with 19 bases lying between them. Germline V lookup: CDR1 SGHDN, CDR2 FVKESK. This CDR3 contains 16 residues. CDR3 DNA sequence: TGTGCCAGCAGCCACACTCTTATCAAGCAGGGTAATGAGCAGTTCTTC. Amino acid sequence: CASSHTLIKQGNEQFF.

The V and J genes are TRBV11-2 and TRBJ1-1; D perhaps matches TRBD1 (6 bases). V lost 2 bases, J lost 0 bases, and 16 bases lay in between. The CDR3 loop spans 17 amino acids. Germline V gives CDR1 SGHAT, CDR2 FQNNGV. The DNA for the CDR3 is TGTGCCAGCAGCTTAAGAGGGGGAGGGGTTATGAACACTGAAGCTTTCTTT. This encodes CASSLRGGGVMNTEAFF. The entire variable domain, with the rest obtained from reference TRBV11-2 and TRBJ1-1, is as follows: EAGVAQSPRYKIIEKRQSVAFWCNPISGHATLYWYQQILGQGPKLLIQFQNNGVVDDSQLPKDRFSAERLKGVDSTLKIQPAKLEDSAVYLCASSLRGGGVMNTEAFFGQGTRLTVV.

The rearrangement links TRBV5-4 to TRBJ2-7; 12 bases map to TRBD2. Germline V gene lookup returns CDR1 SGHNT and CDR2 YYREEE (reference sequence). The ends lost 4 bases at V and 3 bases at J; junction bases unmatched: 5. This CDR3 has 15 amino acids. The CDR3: CASSPQTSGSYEQYF. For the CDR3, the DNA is TGTGCCAGCAGCCCCCAGACTAGCGGGAGCTACGAGCAGTACTTC.

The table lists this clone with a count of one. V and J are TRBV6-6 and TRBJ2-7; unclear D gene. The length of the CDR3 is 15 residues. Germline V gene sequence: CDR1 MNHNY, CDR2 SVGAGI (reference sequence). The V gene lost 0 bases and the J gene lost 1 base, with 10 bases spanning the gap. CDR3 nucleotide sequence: TGTGCCAGCAGTTACTCGGGCATGGCGTCCTACGAGCAGTACTTC. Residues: CASSYSGMASYEQYF.

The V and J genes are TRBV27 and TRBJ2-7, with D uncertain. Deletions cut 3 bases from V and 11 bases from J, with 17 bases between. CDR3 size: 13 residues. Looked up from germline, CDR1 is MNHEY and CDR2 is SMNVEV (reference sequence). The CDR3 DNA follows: TGTGCCAGCAGTTTTAAGGTTGCGGATCGTAAGTACTTC. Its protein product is CASSFKVADRKYF.

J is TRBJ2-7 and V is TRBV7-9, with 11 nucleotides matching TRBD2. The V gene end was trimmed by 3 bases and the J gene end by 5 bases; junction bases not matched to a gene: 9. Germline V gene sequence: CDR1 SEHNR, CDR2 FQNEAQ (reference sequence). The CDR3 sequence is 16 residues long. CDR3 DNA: TGTGCCAGCAGCTTCTACCTAGCGGGAGGTCGCGACGAGCAGTACTTC. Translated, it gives CASSFYLAGGRDEQYF.

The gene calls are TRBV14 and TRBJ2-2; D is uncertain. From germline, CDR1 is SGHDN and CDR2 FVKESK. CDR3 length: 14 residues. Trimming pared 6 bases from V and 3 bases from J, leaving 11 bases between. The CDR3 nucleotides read TGTGCCAGCAGTCACTACTACGACACCGGGGAGCTGTTTTTT. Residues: CASSHYYDTGELFF.

The CDR3 coding sequence is TGTGCCAGCAGTTCCGGGACTAGCGGACTTTACGAGCAGTACTTC. This sequence encodes CASSSGTSGLYEQYF. The V gene is TRBV2, the J gene TRBJ2-7; TRBD2 aligns across 11 bases. Germline V lookup: CDR1 SNHLY, CDR2 FYNNEI. J lost 4 bases, V lost 5 bases, and 7 bases had no gene match. The CDR3 extends over 15 amino acids. The full variable domain, with the rest looked up from reference TRBV2 and TRBJ2-7, is EPEVTQTPSHQVTQMGQEVILRCVPISNHLYFYWYRQILGQKVEFLVSFYNNEISEKSEIFDDQFSVERPDGSNFTLKIRSTKLEDSAMYFCASSSGTSGLYEQYFGPGTRLTVT.

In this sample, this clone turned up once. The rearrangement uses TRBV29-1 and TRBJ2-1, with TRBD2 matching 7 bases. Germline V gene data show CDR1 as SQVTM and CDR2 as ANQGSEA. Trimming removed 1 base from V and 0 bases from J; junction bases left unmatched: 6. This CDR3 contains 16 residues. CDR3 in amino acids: CSVEGAAGVSYNEQFF. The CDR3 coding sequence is TGCAGCGTTGAAGGCGCGGCGGGAGTCTCCTACAATGAGCAGTTCTTC.

The CDR3 loop reads CSVVTGREEFF. In nucleotides, the CDR3 is TGCAGCGTTGTAACGGGGAGGGAGGAGTTCTTC. V and J are TRBV29-1 and TRBJ2-1, with 7 bases aligning to TRBD2. Trimming at V came to 4 bases and at J to 14 bases, leaving 8 bases not matched to a gene. The CDR3 is made up of 11 amino acids. Germline values: CDR1 SQVTM, CDR2 ANQGSEA.

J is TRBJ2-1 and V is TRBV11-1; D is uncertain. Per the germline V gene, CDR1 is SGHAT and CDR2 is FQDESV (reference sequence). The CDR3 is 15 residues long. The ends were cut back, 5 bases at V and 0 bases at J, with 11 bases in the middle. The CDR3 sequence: CASSLTGPSYNEQFF. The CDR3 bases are TGTGCCAGCAGCCTAACGGGCCCCTCCTACAATGAGCAGTTCTTC.

The CDR3 region has the DNA TGTGCCAGCAGCTTAGCTGTAGGCGAGCAGTACTTC. The encoded protein is CASSLAVGEQYF. The chain employs TRBV7-9 and TRBJ2-7; no reliable D call. The germline V gene encodes CDR1 SEHNR and CDR2 FQNEAQ (reference sequence). V lost 0 bases, J lost 6 bases, and 6 bases lay in between. The CDR3 is 12 amino acids.

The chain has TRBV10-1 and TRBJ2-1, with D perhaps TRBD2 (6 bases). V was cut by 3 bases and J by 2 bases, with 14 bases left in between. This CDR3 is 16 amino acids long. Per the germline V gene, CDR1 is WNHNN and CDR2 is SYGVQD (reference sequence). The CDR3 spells CASSDPTSRAYNEQFF. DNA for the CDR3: TGCGCCAGCAGTGACCCTACTAGCCGGGCCTACAATGAGCAGTTCTTC.

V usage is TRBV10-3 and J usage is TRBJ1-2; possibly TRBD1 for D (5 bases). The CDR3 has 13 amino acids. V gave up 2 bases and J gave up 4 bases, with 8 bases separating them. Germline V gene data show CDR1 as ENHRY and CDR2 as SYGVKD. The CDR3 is CAISEDRFYGYTF. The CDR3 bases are TGTGCCATCAGTGAGGACAGATTCTATGGCTACACCTTC.

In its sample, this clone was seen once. This chain's CDR3 is CASSLGPGQGNQPQHF. The DNA for the CDR3 is TGTGCCAGCAGCTTAGGACCGGGACAGGGGAATCAGCCCCAGCATTTT. V gene TRBV7-2 combines with J gene TRBJ1-5; 10 positions match TRBD1. The CDR3 totals 16 residues. Germline-derived CDR1 and CDR2 are SGHTA and FQGNSA. J was trimmed by 4 bases and V by 1 base; bases with no gene match: 4.

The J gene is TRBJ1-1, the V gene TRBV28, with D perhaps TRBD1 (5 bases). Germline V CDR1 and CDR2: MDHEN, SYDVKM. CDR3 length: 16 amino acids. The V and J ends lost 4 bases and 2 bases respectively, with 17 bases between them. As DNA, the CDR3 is TGTGCCAGCAGTTACGCCGTAGGGGTAGCTAACACTGAAGCTTTCTTT. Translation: CASSYAVGVANTEAFF.

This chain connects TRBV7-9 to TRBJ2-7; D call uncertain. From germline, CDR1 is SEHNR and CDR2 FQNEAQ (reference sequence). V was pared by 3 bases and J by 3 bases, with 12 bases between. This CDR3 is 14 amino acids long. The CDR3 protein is CASSFSGPYYEQYF. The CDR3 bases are TGTGCCAGCAGCTTCTCTGGACCGTACTACGAGCAGTACTTC.

CDR3 nucleotide sequence: TGCGCCAGCAGCCATCCCTCAACTGCTTGGGGCTACGAGCAGTACTTC. Amino acids: CASSHPSTAWGYEQYF. This chain links TRBV4-1 with TRBJ2-7, with unresolved D. V shed 3 bases and J shed 3 bases, with 18 bases lying between them. Germline CDR1 and CDR2: MGHRA and YSYEKL. The length of the CDR3 is 16 residues.

The CDR3: CAWNVDTPYEQYF. CDR3 coding DNA: TGTGCCTGGAACGTCGACACCCCCTACGAGCAGTACTTC. This rearrangement joins TRBV30 to TRBJ2-7; D gene unclear. Germline values: CDR1 GTSNPN, CDR2 SVGIG (reference sequence). V shed 4 bases and J shed 2 bases, with 12 bases lying between them. The CDR3 length is 13 residues.

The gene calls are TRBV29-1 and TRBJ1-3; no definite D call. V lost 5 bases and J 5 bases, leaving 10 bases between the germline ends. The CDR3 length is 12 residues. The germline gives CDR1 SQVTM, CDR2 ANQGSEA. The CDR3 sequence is CSVIDWRNTIYF. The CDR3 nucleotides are TGCAGCGTTATTGATTGGAGAAACACCATATATTTT.

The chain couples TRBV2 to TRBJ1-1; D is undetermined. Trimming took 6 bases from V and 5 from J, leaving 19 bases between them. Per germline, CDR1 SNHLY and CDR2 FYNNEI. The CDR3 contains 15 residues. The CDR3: CASRGTRVEGTEAFF. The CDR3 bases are TGTGCCAGCAGGGGCACCAGAGTAGAAGGGACTGAAGCTTTCTTT.